This entry lists 27 T cell receptor beta chains sequenced from one sample in a study of CD8 T cells in ankylosing spondylitis. TCRdb passed the 5' RACE reads through MiXCR, listing each CDR3 protein once. The repertoire holds approximately 300,000 distinct CDR3 sequences, with over 15% as singletons. Material: blood, either unsorted or a sorted T cell fraction (not recorded which). The receptors originated from a male donor with ankylosing spondylitis or in good health (not recorded which).

This clonotype was seen only a few times. The V gene is TRBV27, the J gene TRBJ2-1; D unclear. Trimming took 3 bases from V and 5 from J, leaving 8 bases between them. CDR1 and CDR2 (germline): MNHEY, SMNVEV (reference sequence). CDR3 size: 13 residues. The CDR3 DNA sequence: TGTGCCAGCAGTTTGTTACCCAACAATGAGCAGTTCTTC. The encoded protein is CASSLLPNNEQFF.

The gene calls are TRBV4-2 and TRBJ2-3, with 7 nucleotides matching TRBD2. There are 14 residues in the CDR3. CDR1 is LGHNA, CDR2 YNFKEQ, per germline. The ends lost 5 bases at V and 6 bases at J; junction bases unmatched: 8. The CDR3 sequence: CASSESSSGDTQYF. The CDR3 region has the DNA TGTGCCAGCAGCGAGTCCTCTAGCGGCGATACGCAGTATTTT.

This clonotype has a count of ten or more. The V and J genes are TRBV29-1 and TRBJ2-3; 8 nucleotides agree with TRBD1. The CDR3 is made up of 14 amino acids. CDR1 SQVTM and CDR2 ANQGSEA come from the germline V gene. The V and J ends lost 4 bases and 4 bases, in that order; junction bases with no gene match: 7. The chain's CDR3 is CSVGWQGASDTQYF. The CDR3 DNA reads TGCAGCGTTGGCTGGCAGGGGGCGTCAGATACGCAGTATTTT.

The chain carries TRBV9 and TRBJ2-7, with 7 bases matching TRBD1. The CDR3 has 13 residues. Germline-derived CDR1 and CDR2 are SGDLS and YYNGEE. Losses at the gene ends were 8 bases for V and 3 bases for J; bases not matched to a gene: 8. This CDR3 reads CARLGDRFYEQYV. The CDR3 DNA reads TGTGCCAGACTTGGGGACAGATTCTACGAGCAGTACGTC.

The chain has TRBV5-1 and TRBJ2-5, with 7 bases that match TRBD2. CDR1 and CDR2 (germline): SGHRS, YFSETQ. V lost 4 bases and J lost 3; bases outside the gene matches: 6. CDR3 length: 14 residues. Here the CDR3 reads CASSPGTTKETQYF. The CDR3, as DNA: TGCGCCAGCAGCCCGGGGACTACTAAAGAGACCCAGTACTTC.

The gene calls are TRBV7-9 and TRBJ1-1; D unclear. Germline V CDR1 and CDR2: SEHNR, FQNEAQ (reference sequence). The V gene lost 1 base and the J gene lost 3 bases, with 6 bases spanning the gap. This CDR3 has 13 residues. The CDR3 reads CASSLESYTEAFF. The DNA for the CDR3 is TGTGCCAGCAGCTTAGAAAGCTACACTGAAGCTTTCTTT.

This chain joins TRBV9 and TRBJ2-3; maybe TRBD1 (6 bases). The V end lost 5 bases, the J end lost 6 bases, and 19 bases lay between the germline ends. The CDR3 covers 15 residues. Germline CDR1 reads SGDLS; CDR2 reads YYNGEE. The CDR3: CASSPWGHPADTQYF. The CDR3 region has the DNA TGTGCCAGCAGTCCATGGGGACACCCGGCGGATACGCAGTATTTT.

This chain joins TRBV7-2 and TRBJ2-2, with TRBD2 as a possible D gene (7 bases). V shed 7 bases and J shed 5 bases, with 20 bases lying between them. The CDR3 has 16 residues. Germline lookup yields CDR1 SGHTA and CDR2 FQGNSA. CDR3 in amino acids: CASTTYGGPRTGELFF. CDR3 nucleotides: TGTGCCAGCACCACTTACGGGGGGCCGAGAACCGGGGAGCTGTTTTTT.

This clonotype appeared a few times. The chain carries TRBV13 and TRBJ2-3; no clear D. The germline gives CDR1 PRHDT, CDR2 FYEKMQ (reference sequence). The CDR3 length is 12 residues. Trimming pared 6 bases from V and 6 bases from J, leaving 10 bases between. DNA for the CDR3: TGTGCCAGCAGAAAAGCTGACGATACGCAGTATTTT. It encodes CASRKADDTQYF.

The V call is TRBV12-3 or TRBV12-4, the J call TRBJ2-1; 10 bases align to TRBD1. This CDR3 has 16 amino acids. The junction had 5 bases not matched to a gene; V was cut back by 2 bases and J by 4 bases. CDR3 amino acids: CASSLSWDRGYNEQFF. The CDR3 DNA sequence: TGTGCCAGCAGTTTAAGTTGGGACAGGGGATACAATGAGCAGTTCTTC.

This clonotype was detected a few times. The chain carries TRBV5-5 and TRBJ2-1; 7 nucleotides align to TRBD1. Germline V lookup: CDR1 SGHKS, CDR2 YYEKEE (reference sequence). Trimming at V came to 2 bases and at J to 9 bases, leaving 8 bases not matched to a gene. This CDR3 region has 14 residues. The CDR3 DNA reads as TGTGCCAGCAGCTTCCGTCGGGCAGGGGGTGAGCAGTTCTTC. Protein: CASSFRRAGGEQFF.

This clonotype was detected only a few times. The chain uses TRBV14 and TRBJ1-2; TRBD1 might be the D (5 bases). The V and J ends lost 1 base and 2 bases respectively, with 11 bases between them. The CDR3 runs to 15 residues. Germline CDR1 reads SGHDN; CDR2 reads FVKESK. The CDR3 DNA is TGTGCCAGCAGCCAAGGACAGCTCCGGAACTATGGCTACACCTTC. Amino acid sequence: CASSQGQLRNYGYTF.

This clonotype has just a few counts. The CDR3 sequence is CASSLGQINEKLFF. As DNA, the CDR3 is TGCGCCAGCAGCTTGGGGCAGATTAATGAAAAACTGTTTTTT. This chain joins TRBV5-1 and TRBJ1-4; no clear D. The ends were cut back, 0 bases at V and 4 bases at J, with 7 bases in the middle. The CDR3 spans 14 residues. Germline V lookup: CDR1 SGHRS, CDR2 YFSETQ.

This clonotype was picked up many times. The rearrangement links TRBV6-1 to TRBJ1-5; D ambiguous. Germline lookup yields CDR1 MNHNS and CDR2 SASEGT. Deletions cut 6 bases from V and 4 bases from J, with 10 bases between. The CDR3 is 13 amino acids. The CDR3 sequence: CASSRGRNQPQHF. The CDR3 region has the DNA TGTGCCAGCAGCAGAGGACGGAATCAGCCCCAGCATTTT.

This clonotype was detected many times. This chain links TRBV10-3 with TRBJ2-4; D assignment may be TRBD1 or TRBD2 (5 bases each). The germline V gene has CDR1 ENHRY and CDR2 SYGVKD. V lost 3 bases and J lost 6, with 15 bases in between. This CDR3 region has 15 residues. The CDR3 bases are TGTGCCATCAGTGATAGCGTGGTTGGGGGAAACATTCAGTACTTC. It is translated as CAISDSVVGGNIQYF.

The genes are TRBV24-1 and TRBJ2-3; 11 bases align to TRBD2. CDR3 size: 16 residues. With 9 bases clipped from V and 4 bases from J, the junction kept 11 bases outside the gene matches. From germline, CDR1 is KGHDR and CDR2 SFDVKD. CDR3 coding DNA: TGTGCCACCGGAGGTACCGGACTAGCGGGCTCAGATACGCAGTATTTT. Translated, it gives CATGGTGLAGSDTQYF.

This sequence joins TRBV20-1 and TRBJ2-2; possible D gene TRBD1, 5 bases. The CDR3 is 13 residues long. CDR1 is DFQATT, CDR2 SNEGSKA, per germline (reference sequence). Trimming stripped 8 bases from V and 2 bases from J, with 12 bases between. The DNA of the CDR3 is TGCAGTAGCAGTCAGGGAAACACCGGGGAGCTGTTTTTT. Translated, it gives CSSSQGNTGELFF.

Only a few counts were recorded for this clonotype. J is TRBJ2-3 and V is TRBV20-1; 9 bases line up with TRBD2. The V gene end was trimmed by 2 bases and the J gene end by 4 bases; junction bases not matched to a gene: 7. This CDR3 region has 15 residues. CDR1 is DFQATT, CDR2 SNEGSKA, per germline (reference sequence). CDR3 sequence: CSARISGRLADTQYF. For the CDR3, the DNA is TGCAGTGCTAGAATAAGCGGGAGGCTGGCAGATACGCAGTATTTT.

V usage is TRBV20-1 and J usage is TRBJ2-3; no clear D gene. The length of the CDR3 is 14 residues. Germline V gene sequence: CDR1 DFQATT, CDR2 SNEGSKA (reference sequence). Trimming shortened V by 7 bases and J by 4 bases, and 18 bases separated the two germline ends. The CDR3 region is CSVSKIIRADTQYF. The CDR3 coding sequence is TGCAGTGTAAGCAAGATTATACGGGCAGATACGCAGTATTTT.

The chain employs TRBV7-2 and TRBJ2-3; TRBD1 agrees at 8 bases. V dropped 5 bases and J dropped 4; count of bases not matched to a gene: 8. The germline V gene encodes CDR1 SGHTA and CDR2 FQGNSA. The CDR3 is 15 amino acids. The CDR3 loop is CASSLRGTGADTQYF. The CDR3 DNA is TGTGCCAGCAGCCTGAGGGGGACAGGCGCAGATACGCAGTATTTT. Full variable domain (remainder filled in from reference TRBV7-2 and TRBJ2-3): GAGVSQSPSNKVTEKGKDVELRCDPISGHTALYWYRQSLGQGLEFLIYFQGNSAPDKSGLPSDRFSAERTGGSVSTLTIQRTQQEDSAVYLCASSLRGTGADTQYFGPGTRLTVL.

There are a few counts of this clonotype. The genes are TRBV29-1 and TRBJ2-5, with D possibly being TRBD2 (5 bases). Germline V lookup: CDR1 SQVTM, CDR2 ANQGSEA. V lost 1 base and J lost 5, with 14 bases in between. CDR3 size: 14 residues. CDR3 DNA sequence: TGCAGCGTTGAAGTTGCTAGCTACGGGGAGACCCAGTACTTC. This sequence encodes CSVEVASYGETQYF.

This clonotype was counted only a few times. The chain couples TRBV12-3 or TRBV12-4 to TRBJ1-5; D remains unclear. The CDR3 loop spans 13 amino acids. Trimming left V 6 bases short and J 4 bases short, with 10 bases between. The CDR3 region has the DNA TGTGCCAGCAGCTTTGATAGAAATCAGCCCCAGCATTTT. This translates into CASSFDRNQPQHF.

V is TRBV5-1 and J is TRBJ1-4; unclear D gene. Germline CDR1 reads SGHRS; CDR2 reads YFSETQ. The germline V and J ends were trimmed by 3 bases and 5 bases, with 17 bases remaining between them. This CDR3 has 16 residues. The CDR3 here is CASSYGPSSGNEKLFF. The CDR3 bases are TGCGCCAGCAGCTACGGTCCCTCCTCGGGCAATGAAAAACTGTTTTTT. The full variable domain, rest sourced from reference TRBV5-1 and TRBJ1-4, is KAGVTQTPRYLIKTRGQQVTLSCSPISGHRSVSWYQQTPGQGLQFLFEYFSETQRNKGNFPGRFSGRQFSNSRSEMNVSTLELGDSALYLCASSYGPSSGNEKLFFGSGTQLSVL.

This clonotype was counted once. A much larger clone lies one base from this, so it may be a read error. No conserved phenylalanine or tryptophan ends this CDR3, so it is likely a read error. The chain carries TRBV5-1 and TRBJ1-2; D is possibly TRBD1 (6 bases). CDR1 and CDR2 from the germline V gene are SGHRS and YFSETQ. The CDR3 loop spans 14 amino acids. The V gene lost 5 bases and the J gene lost 2 bases, with 13 bases spanning the gap. CDR3 amino acids: CASSHSRGNYGYTY. DNA for the CDR3: TGCGCCAGCAGTCACTCCAGGGGCAACTATGGCTACACCTAC.

The table lists this clonotype with a few counts. This chain links TRBV5-6 with TRBJ2-3; D is unclear. Trimming took off 4 bases at V and 0 bases at J, with 6 bases between the two ends. This CDR3 is built from 13 residues. CDR1 is SGHDT, CDR2 YYEEEE, per germline. The CDR3 protein is CASSRGSTDTQYF. CDR3 DNA: TGTGCCAGCAGCCGAGGAAGCACAGATACGCAGTATTTT.

This clonotype was counted only a few times. The V call is TRBV7-9, the J call TRBJ1-2; D is undetermined. The CDR3 sequence is 13 residues long. The V end lost 1 base, the J end lost 8 bases, and 11 bases lay between the germline ends. CDR1 is SEHNR and CDR2 is FQNEAQ in the germline V gene (reference sequence). The CDR3 protein is CASSLDPITGYTF. DNA for the CDR3: TGTGCCAGCAGCTTAGACCCAATCACAGGCTACACCTTC.

This clonotype was detected a few times. The chain joins TRBV5-1 to TRBJ2-7; 14 bases align to TRBD2. The CDR3 consists of 15 residues. V lost 4 bases to trimming and J lost 7 bases; unmatched junction nucleotides: 7. Germline V gives CDR1 SGHRS, CDR2 YFSETQ. CDR3 sequence (DNA): TGCGCCAGCAGCCCGGGACTAGCGGGAGCTGGTGAGCAGTACGTC. It translates to CASSPGLAGAGEQYV.